This T cell receptor (beta chain) was found in a study of spatial heterogeneity in lung cancer. About the research overall: The study consistently detected more beta-chain than alpha-chain sequences.

Described time point: sample taken at primary tumor resection. The donor group consisted of roughly 76 patients who had untreated, early-stage non-small cell lung cancer. No cell sorting; template was whole RNA from tumor, lung tissue or PBMC. TCR cDNA molecules each had a unique molecular identifier. MiXCR, run by TCRdb on the 5' RACE reads, gives a single entry per CDR3 protein. Of around 89,000 distinct CDR3 sequences listed, roughly 12% are singletons. Germline V gene lookup returns CDR1 SGHDN and CDR2 FVKESK. The length of the CDR3 is 16 residues. In this sample, this clonotype turned up once. A read error may account for a junction end that differs from germline.

Source: PBMCs, taken at surgery. This rearrangement joins TRBV14 to TRBJ2-7, with D tentatively TRBD2 (5 bases). The sequence was obtained from a male donor with early-stage non-small cell lung cancer. The CDR3: CAGSQLRRGISYEQYF. The CDR3, as DNA: TGTGCCGGCAGCCAACTTCGAAGAGGGATATCCTACGAGCAGTACTTC.